Included here is one T cell receptor (beta chain) sequence, with context. Only one count was recorded for this clone. The antigen it binds to is not known. Per-base quality was not reported, and no clone a single base away is much larger than it. This record belongs to a study of blood T cell repertoires in COVID-19 (dated by TCRdb to between 2020 and 2021). In the study overall: The collaborator samples originated in the United States, Italy and Spain and spanned the acute and convalescent phases of COVID-19. The material from the prospective study consisted of cDNA or gDNA derived from T cells, B-cell-depleted T cells, or PBMCs. Deeply sampled blood TCRbeta repertoires from subjects exposed to, actively infected with, or recovered from COVID-19 were included in the dataset. The sample metadata nearly always contained a de-identified subject ID, COVID-19 status, age in years and sex. Where available, HLA class I and class II types were obtained from metadata supplied by the sample provider rather than from assay-based typing. The samples were drawn from the first 160 participants of the ongoing ImmuneRACE study and from 1,254 subjects provided by 6 global collaborators. A freely available public database, intended as a resource for researchers studying the immune response to SARS-CoV-2, is where the repertoires were released.

Study-level results and caveats: How much clinical and demographic metadata was included differed by source and by participant, and the metadata was provided uncurated.

For CDR1 and CDR2, the germline V gene (reference sequence) lists SGHNT and YYREEE. V loses 1 base of germline sequence and J loses 8 bases, and the interval between the two ends is 9 bases. The CDR3 runs 12 residues from the cysteine to the phenylalanine. Of the read, only the CDR3 DNA is kept; its 36 bases are in frame from base 1. In Seattle, one collaborating source enrolled patients while the infection was active and tracked those patients longitudinally over the course of disease. Each collaborating institution followed its own protocols to collect whole blood in K2EDTA tubes. For TCRbeta analysis, collaborator samples were shipped as frozen whole blood, as isolated PBMCs, or as DNA extracted from either sample type. TCRbeta CDR3 regions were amplified from genomic DNA by means of the immunoSEQ Assay, a bias-controlled multiplex PCR. In the original analysis: The number of nucleated cells in each sample was estimated from the amplification of reference gene primers within the assay. To quantify the absolute abundance of each unique TCRbeta CDR3 rearrangement, sequence reads were collapsed and filtered. For each sample, productive Simpson clonality was calculated as the square root of Simpson's diversity index across productive rearrangements. TCRdb limited this immuneACCESS table to in-frame rearrangements with V and J called. A share of clones is missing; checked studies link under half to unresolved V genes, and the rest is unexplained. V, J and clone size were drawn from that table, and D and trimming were deduced from the DNA. The sample has some 50,000 clones on record, around 86% of them singletons. Of the sample, about 2% is held by the ten largest clones.

The chain is assembled from TRBV5-4 and TRBJ1-2; TRBD1 is perhaps the D gene, given 6 matching bases. The sequenced sample consisted of peripheral blood. This clonotype was obtained from a woman older than 75 with COVID-19, enrolled during active disease. The sequenced DNA is TGTGCCAGCAGCTTGCGGGGGGCGGGCTACACCTTC. Its product reads: CASSLRGAGYTF.